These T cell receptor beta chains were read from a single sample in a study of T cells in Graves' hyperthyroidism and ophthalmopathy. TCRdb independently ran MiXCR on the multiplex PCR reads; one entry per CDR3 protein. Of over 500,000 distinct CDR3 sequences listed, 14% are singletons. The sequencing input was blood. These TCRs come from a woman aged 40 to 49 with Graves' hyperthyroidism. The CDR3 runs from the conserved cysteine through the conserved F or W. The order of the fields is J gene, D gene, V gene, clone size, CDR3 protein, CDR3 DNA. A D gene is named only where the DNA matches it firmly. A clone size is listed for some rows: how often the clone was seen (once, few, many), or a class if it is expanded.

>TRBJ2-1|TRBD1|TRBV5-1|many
CASSYHGPGQGTYEQFF
TGCGCCAGCAGCTATCACGGACCGGGACAGGGTACCTATGAGCAGTTCTTC
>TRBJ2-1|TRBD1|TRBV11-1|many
CASSRTGDTYNEQFF
TGTGCCAGCAGCCGCACAGGGGACACCTACAATGAGCAGTTCTTC
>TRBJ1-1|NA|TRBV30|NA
CAWSVGKLTGFNTEAFF
TGTGCCTGGAGTGTAGGGAAGTTAACAGGGTTTAACACTGAAGCTTTCTTT
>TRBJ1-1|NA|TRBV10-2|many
CASSGQASEAFF
TGCGCCAGCAGTGGACAAGCCTCTGAAGCTTTCTTT
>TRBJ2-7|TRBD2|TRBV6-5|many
CASSYSWEGLYEQYF
TGTGCCAGCAGTTACTCGTGGGAGGGCCTCTACGAGCAGTACTTC
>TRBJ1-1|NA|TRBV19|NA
CASSISGVGTEAFF
TGTGCCAGTAGTATTTCCGGGGTCGGCACTGAAGCTTTCTTT
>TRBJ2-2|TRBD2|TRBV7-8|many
CASSPREGLFGELFF
TGTGCCAGCAGCCCCCGGGAGGGCCTTTTCGGGGAGCTGTTTTTT
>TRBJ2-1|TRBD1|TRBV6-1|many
CASRLPGQGDNEQFF
TGTGCCAGCAGACTACCGGGACAGGGGGACAATGAGCAGTTCTTC
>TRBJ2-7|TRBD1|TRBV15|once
CATSTRTGNHEQYF
TGTGCCACCAGCACACGGACAGGAAACCACGAGCAGTACTTC
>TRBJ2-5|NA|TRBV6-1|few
CASSETGKTETQYF
TGTGCCAGCAGTGAAACAGGGAAAACAGAGACCCAGTACTTC
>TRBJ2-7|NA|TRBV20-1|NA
CSAPDISYEQYF
TGCAGTGCCCCAGACATCTCCTACGAGCAGTACTTC
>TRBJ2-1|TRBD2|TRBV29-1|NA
CSVAGTSGIHEQFF
TGCAGCGTCGCCGGGACTAGCGGGATTCATGAGCAGTTCTTC
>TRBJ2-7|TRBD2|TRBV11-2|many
CASSLGGSGIPYEQYF
TGTGCCAGCAGCTTAGGGGGTAGCGGGATTCCGTACGAGCAGTACTTC
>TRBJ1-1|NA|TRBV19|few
CASSIMGNTEAFF
TGTGCCAGTAGTATCATGGGGAACACTGAAGCTTTCTTT
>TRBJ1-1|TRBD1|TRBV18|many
CASSPYRDRLNTEAFF
TGTGCCAGCTCACCATACCGGGACAGGTTGAACACTGAAGCTTTCTTT
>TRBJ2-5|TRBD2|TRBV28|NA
CASSSPGGETQYF
TGTGCCAGCAGTTCCCCGGGGGGGGAGACCCAGTACTTC
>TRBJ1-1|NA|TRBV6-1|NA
CASSSLEGGRAEAFF
TGTGCCAGCAGTTCCCTCGAGGGGGGCCGGGCTGAAGCTTTCTTT
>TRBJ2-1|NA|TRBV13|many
CASSFRAESSYNEQFF
TGTGCCAGCAGCTTCCGGGCGGAAAGCTCCTACAATGAGCAGTTCTTC
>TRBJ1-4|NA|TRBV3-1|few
CASSRGHLNEKLFF
TGTGCCAGCAGCCGTGGGCATCTTAATGAAAAACTGTTTTTT
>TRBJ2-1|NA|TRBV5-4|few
CASSVPGQGASGRAGEQFF
TGTGCCAGCAGCGTACCGGGACAGGGGGCTAGCGGGAGGGCCGGTGAGCAGTTCTTC
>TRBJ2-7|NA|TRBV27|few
CASSFRRTPRGPSYEQYF
TGTGCCAGCAGTTTCCGTAGGACCCCCAGAGGGCCCTCCTACGAGCAGTACTTC
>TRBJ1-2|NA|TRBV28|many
CASSVIAAYGYTF
TGTGCCAGCAGCGTAATAGCGGCTTATGGCTACACCTTC
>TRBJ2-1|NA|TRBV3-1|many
CASSQGPRGEQFF
TGTGCCAGCAGCCAAGGCCCTAGAGGTGAGCAGTTCTTC